These T cell receptor beta chains were read from a single sample in a study of identical twins. From the 5' RACE reads, TCRdb called clonotypes with MiXCR, one entry per CDR3 protein. The table lists about 390,000 distinct CDR3 sequences, roughly 9% of them singletons, with about 9.1% in the top ten. The sequencing input was naive T cells sorted from blood. The origin of the receptors is a woman aged 50 to 60 in good health. Both conserved end residues are part of each CDR3. A D gene is named only where the DNA matches it firmly. Not every row has a clone size; where given, it reads once, few, many or a size class.

j_gene,v_gene,d_gene,abundance,CDR3aa,CDR3nt
TRBJ2-3,TRBV4-1,.,many,CASREMDTQYF,TGCGCCAGCAGGGAAATGGATACGCAGTATTTT
TRBJ2-2,TRBV4-1,.,many,CASSQDQTGANTGELFF,TGCGCCAGCAGCCAAGATCAAACGGGGGCGAACACCGGGGAGCTGTTTTTT
TRBJ2-7,TRBV7-2,TRBD2,few,CASSSGTSAPYEQYF,TGTGCCAGCAGCAGCGGGACTAGCGCACCCTACGAGCAGTACTTC
TRBJ2-3,TRBV12-3/TRBV12-4,.,.,CASRLTSDTQYF,TGTGCCAGCAGACTAACTAGCGATACGCAGTATTTT
TRBJ2-2,TRBV24-1,.,.,CATSDPPEGGGPTGELFF,TGTGCCACCAGTGATCCCCCAGAGGGGGGGGGACCCACCGGGGAGCTGTTTTTT
TRBJ2-3,TRBV29-1,.,few,CSVEGLVSRYTQYF,TGCAGCGTTGAAGGATTGGTCAGCCGATATACGCAGTATTTT
TRBJ2-5,TRBV5-1,.,few,CASSLEREETQYF,TGCGCCAGCAGCTTGGAACGGGAAGAGACCCAGTACTTC
TRBJ2-5,TRBV5-1,TRBD1,many,CASSLVSRGETQYF,TGCGCCAGCAGCTTGGTTTCCAGGGGGGAGACCCAGTACTTC
TRBJ2-5,TRBV29-1,.,many,CSVGTTQETQYF,TGCAGCGTTGGGACAACCCAAGAGACCCAGTACTTC
TRBJ2-4,TRBV12-3/TRBV12-4,.,few,CASSLTGLDIQYF,TGTGCCAGCAGTTTAACAGGCTTAGACATTCAGTACTTC
TRBJ2-5,TRBV14,.,.,CASGNSAGKTQYF,TGTGCCAGTGGGAATAGCGCCGGGAAGACCCAGTACTTC
TRBJ2-3,TRBV5-1,.,many,CASSLAGTSTDTQYF,TGCGCCAGCAGCTTGGCCGGGACTAGCACAGATACGCAGTATTTT
TRBJ2-3,TRBV21-1,.,few,CASSWTPLAGGATDTQYF,TGTGCCAGCAGCTGGACCCCCCTGGCGGGAGGAGCGACAGATACGCAGTATTTT
TRBJ2-5,TRBV24-1,.,.,CATSDMTRGEETQYF,TGTGCCACCAGTGACATGACCCGGGGCGAGGAGACCCAGTACTTC
TRBJ2-1,TRBV5-1,TRBD2,few,CASSPVLTSGRLEQFF,TGCGCCAGCAGCCCCGTATTGACTAGCGGGAGACTTGAGCAGTTCTTC
TRBJ2-7,TRBV7-8,TRBD1,.,CASSLGDRTFYEQYF,TGTGCCAGCAGCTTGGGGGACAGGACTTTCTACGAGCAGTACTTC
TRBJ2-5,TRBV10-3,.,few,CAISDSLASTRGAGIQYF,TGTGCCATCAGTGATTCCCTAGCGAGTACTCGTGGGGCTGGGATTCAGTACTTC
TRBJ1-4,TRBV20-1,.,.,CSAWTATNEKLFF,TGCAGTGCGTGGACAGCAACTAATGAAAAACTGTTTTTT
TRBJ2-5,TRBV27,TRBD2,few,CASRRLAGGQETQYF,TGTGCCAGCAGAAGACTAGCGGGAGGACAAGAGACCCAGTACTTC
TRBJ2-1,TRBV12-3/TRBV12-4,TRBD1,few,CASKTGGYNEQFF,TGTGCCAGCAAGACAGGGGGCTACAATGAGCAGTTCTTC
TRBJ1-1,TRBV25-1,.,many,CASSESGNTEAFF,TGTGCCAGCAGTGAATCGGGGAACACTGAAGCTTTCTTT
TRBJ2-7,TRBV20-1,.,many,CSARFPGTSYEQYF,TGCAGTGCTAGATTTCCCGGGACTTCCTACGAGCAGTACTTC
TRBJ2-1,TRBV12-3/TRBV12-4,TRBD1,many,CASIPGTGRFRSYNEQFF,TGTGCCAGCATCCCAGGGACAGGGAGATTTAGGTCCTACAATGAGCAGTTCTTC
TRBJ2-1,TRBV18,.,few,CASSPQQNYNEQFF,TGTGCCAGCTCACCGCAACAGAACTACAATGAGCAGTTCTTC
TRBJ1-1,TRBV4-2,TRBD1,few,CASSQEGRGRGYTEAFF,TGTGCCAGCAGCCAAGAAGGGCGGGGCAGGGGGTACACTGAAGCTTTCTTT
TRBJ2-2,TRBV4-1,.,.,CASSQEGRGELFF,TGCGCCAGCAGCCAAGAGGGGCGCGGGGAGCTGTTTTTT
TRBJ2-3,TRBV4-1,.,few,CASSQISLLGSGTDTQYF,TGCGCCAGCAGCCAGATAAGTCTCTTGGGGTCCGGCACAGATACGCAGTATTTT
TRBJ1-3,TRBV20-1,TRBD1,many,CSAQSGTDSGNTIYF,TGCAGTGCGCAATCCGGGACAGACTCTGGAAACACCATATATTTT
TRBJ1-5,TRBV19,.,.,CASSITGSLNQPQHF,TGTGCCAGTAGTATAACGGGAAGCCTTAATCAGCCCCAGCATTTT
TRBJ2-7,TRBV9,.,few,CASSVGVTGSYEQYF,TGTGCCAGCAGCGTAGGAGTCACCGGCTCCTACGAGCAGTACTTC
TRBJ2-1,TRBV20-1,.,many,CSARRDEQFF,TGCAGTGCTAGAAGGGATGAGCAGTTCTTC
TRBJ1-2,TRBV7-2,.,many,CASSFRIHGYTF,TGTGCCAGCAGCTTCAGGATTCATGGCTACACCTTC
TRBJ2-7,TRBV29-1,.,few,CSVEITGGKQYF,TGCAGCGTTGAAATTACCGGGGGCAAGCAGTACTTC
TRBJ2-2,TRBV12-3/TRBV12-4,TRBD1,.,CASSLGQGAGTGELFF,TGTGCCAGCAGTCTGGGACAGGGGGCCGGCACCGGGGAGCTGTTTTTT
TRBJ2-7,TRBV7-9,.,few,CASSSPPGGLIYEQYF,TGTGCCAGCAGCTCTCCCCCCGGGGGGCTTATCTACGAGCAGTACTTC
TRBJ1-1,TRBV7-9,.,.,CASSQWAGGSGNTEAFF,TGTGCCAGCAGCCAATGGGCGGGGGGCTCGGGAAACACTGAAGCTTTCTTT
TRBJ1-1,TRBV20-1,.,few,CRVLGRFNTEAFF,TGCAGAGTGCTAGGTCGGTTCAACACTGAAGCTTTCTTT
TRBJ2-5,TRBV29-1,TRBD1,few,CSVGDRSQETQYF,TGCAGCGTCGGGGACAGGAGCCAAGAGACCCAGTACTTC
TRBJ2-5,TRBV18,.,.,CASSTTQETQYF,TGTGCCAGCTCAACTACCCAAGAGACCCAGTACTTC
TRBJ2-4,TRBV3-1,.,few,CASKRQGGNIQYF,TGTGCCAGCAAACGACAGGGAGGGAACATTCAGTACTTC
TRBJ1-1,TRBV7-8,.,many,CASSPRAGSAFF,TGTGCCAGCAGTCCCAGGGCAGGAAGTGCTTTCTTT
TRBJ2-5,TRBV11-3,TRBD1,few,CASGQGIETQYF,TGTGCCAGCGGACAGGGAATAGAGACCCAGTACTTC